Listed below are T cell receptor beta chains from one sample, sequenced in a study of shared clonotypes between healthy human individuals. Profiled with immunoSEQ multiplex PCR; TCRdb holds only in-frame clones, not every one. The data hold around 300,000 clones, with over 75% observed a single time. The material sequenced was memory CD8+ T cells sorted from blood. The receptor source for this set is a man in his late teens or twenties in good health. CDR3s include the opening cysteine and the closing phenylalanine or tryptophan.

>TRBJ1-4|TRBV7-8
CASSLVESGANEKLFF
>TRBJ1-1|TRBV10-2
CASSELRQGSEAFF
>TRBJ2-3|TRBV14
CASSQEVGGFTDTQYF
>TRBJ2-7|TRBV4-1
CASSQTLYEQYF
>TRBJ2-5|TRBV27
CASSPRLAGKETQYF
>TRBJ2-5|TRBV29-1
CSVGRRGREETQYF
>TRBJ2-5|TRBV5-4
CASRIQGYETQYF
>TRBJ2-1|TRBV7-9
CASGGGIGGAGEEQFF
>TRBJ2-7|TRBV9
CASSVVGEPYEQYF
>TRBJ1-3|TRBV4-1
CASSPADRAGNTIYF
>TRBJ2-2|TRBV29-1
CSVEGFGSTGELFF
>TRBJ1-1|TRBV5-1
CASNPTGGTEAFF
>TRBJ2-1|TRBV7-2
CASSLSRGVVYNEQFF
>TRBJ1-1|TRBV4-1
CASSLRGMTTEAFF
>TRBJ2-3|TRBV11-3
CASSHGGFGDTQYF
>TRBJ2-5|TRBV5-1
CASSLGIGTSGQETQYF
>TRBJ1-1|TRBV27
CASSFSVSVTEAFF
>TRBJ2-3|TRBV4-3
CASSQAGRGGGTDTQYF